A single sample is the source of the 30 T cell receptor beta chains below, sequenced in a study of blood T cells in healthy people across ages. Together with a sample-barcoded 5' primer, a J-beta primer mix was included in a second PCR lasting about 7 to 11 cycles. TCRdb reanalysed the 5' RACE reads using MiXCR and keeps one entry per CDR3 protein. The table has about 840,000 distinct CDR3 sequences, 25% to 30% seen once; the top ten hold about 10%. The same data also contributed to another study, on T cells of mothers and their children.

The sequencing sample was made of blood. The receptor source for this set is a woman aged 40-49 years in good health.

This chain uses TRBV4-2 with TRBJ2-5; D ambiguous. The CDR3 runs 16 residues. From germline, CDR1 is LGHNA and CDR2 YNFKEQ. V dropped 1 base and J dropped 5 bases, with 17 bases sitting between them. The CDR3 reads CASSQGNGPYGETQYF. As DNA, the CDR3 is TGTGCCAGCAGCCAAGGGAACGGACCTTATGGGGAGACCCAGTACTTC.

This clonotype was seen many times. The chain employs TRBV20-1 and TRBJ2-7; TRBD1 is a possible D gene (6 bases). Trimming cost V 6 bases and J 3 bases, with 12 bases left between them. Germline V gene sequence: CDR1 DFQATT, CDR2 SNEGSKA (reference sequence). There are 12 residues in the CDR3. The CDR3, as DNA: TGCAGTGCGGACCGGGACAACTACGAGCAGTACTTC. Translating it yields CSADRDNYEQYF.

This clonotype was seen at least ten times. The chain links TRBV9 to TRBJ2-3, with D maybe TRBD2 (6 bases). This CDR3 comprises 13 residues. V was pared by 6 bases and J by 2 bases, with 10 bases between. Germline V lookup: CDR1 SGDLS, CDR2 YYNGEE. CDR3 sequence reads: CASKSGYTDTQYF. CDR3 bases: TGTGCCAGCAAGAGCGGGTACACAGATACGCAGTATTTT.

DNA of the CDR3: TGTGCCAGCTCACCAAAAACAGGGTTCACAGATACGCAGTATTTT. This translates into CASSPKTGFTDTQYF. The chain joins TRBV18 to TRBJ2-3; a weak D match, TRBD1 (6 bases). Looked up from germline, CDR1 is KGHSH and CDR2 is LQKENI. Between the trimmed V and J ends, which lost 2 bases and 2 bases, there was a span of 11 bases. This CDR3 comprises 15 residues.

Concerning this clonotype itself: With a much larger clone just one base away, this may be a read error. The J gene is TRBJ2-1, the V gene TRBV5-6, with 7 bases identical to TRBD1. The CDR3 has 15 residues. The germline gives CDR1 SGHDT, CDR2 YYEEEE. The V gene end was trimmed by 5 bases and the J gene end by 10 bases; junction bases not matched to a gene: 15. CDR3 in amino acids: CASRRNGDSKYEQFF. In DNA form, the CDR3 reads TGTGCCAGCAGACGGAATGGGGACAGCAAGTACGAGCAGTTCTTC.

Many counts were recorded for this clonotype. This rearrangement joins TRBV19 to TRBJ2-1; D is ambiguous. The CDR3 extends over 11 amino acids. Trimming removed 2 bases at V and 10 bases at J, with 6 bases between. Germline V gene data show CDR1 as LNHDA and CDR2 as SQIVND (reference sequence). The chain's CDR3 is CASSISGEQFF. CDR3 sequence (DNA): TGTGCCAGTAGTATAAGTGGGGAGCAGTTCTTC.

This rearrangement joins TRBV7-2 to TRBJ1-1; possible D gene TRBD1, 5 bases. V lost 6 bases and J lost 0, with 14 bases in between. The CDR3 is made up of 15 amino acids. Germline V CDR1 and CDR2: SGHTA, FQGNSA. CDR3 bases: TGTGCCAGCAGTCGACGGGGGGTTATGAACACTGAAGCTTTCTTT. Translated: CASSRRGVMNTEAFF. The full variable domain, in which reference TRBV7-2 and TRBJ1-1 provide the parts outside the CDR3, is GAGVSQSPSNKVTEKGKDVELRCDPISGHTALYWYRQSLGQGLEFLIYFQGNSAPDKSGLPSDRFSAERTGGSVSTLTIQRTQQEDSAVYLCASSRRGVMNTEAFFGQGTRLTVV.

The CDR3 nucleotides read TGCGCCAGCAGCCAAGAGGGCTTGATGGGGACTGAAGCTTTCTTT. This translates into CASSQEGLMGTEAFF. This rearrangement joins TRBV4-3 to TRBJ1-1; D not resolved. The CDR3 contains 15 residues. Germline CDR1 reads LGHNA; CDR2 reads YSLEER. The germline V and J ends were trimmed by 0 bases and 5 bases, with 13 bases remaining between them.

The CDR3 here is CASSPNLSGLSSYNEQFF. DNA for the CDR3: TGTGCCAGCAGTCCAAATCTTAGCGGCTTAAGCTCCTACAATGAGCAGTTCTTC. V gene TRBV4-2 combines with J gene TRBJ2-1; D is possibly TRBD2 (6 bases). This CDR3 is built from 18 residues. Germline CDR1 and CDR2: LGHNA and YNFKEQ. With 6 bases removed from V and 0 bases from J, the gap between germline ends came to 21 bases.

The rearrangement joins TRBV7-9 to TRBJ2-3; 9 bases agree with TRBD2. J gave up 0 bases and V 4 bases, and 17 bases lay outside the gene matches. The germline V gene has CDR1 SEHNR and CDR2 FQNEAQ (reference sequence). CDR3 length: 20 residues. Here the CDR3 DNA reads TGTGCCAGCAGCTCCCCGGCTAGCGGGATAATAGTGACTAGCACAGATACGCAGTATTTT. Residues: CASSSPASGIIVTSTDTQYF.

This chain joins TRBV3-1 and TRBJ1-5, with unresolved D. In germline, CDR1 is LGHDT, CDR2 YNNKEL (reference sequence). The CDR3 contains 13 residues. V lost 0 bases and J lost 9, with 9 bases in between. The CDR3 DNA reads TGTGCCAGCAGCCAAGATGCCCAAAGGCCCCAGCATTTT. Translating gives CASSQDAQRPQHF.

The CDR3 region has the DNA TGCGCCAGCAGCCAAGAATTTGACACGGTTGGAACTGAAGCTTTCTTT. Translation gives CASSQEFDTVGTEAFF. The chain links TRBV4-1 to TRBJ1-1; D unclear. Trimming took 0 bases from V and 5 from J, leaving 16 bases between them. Germline V gene sequence: CDR1 MGHRA, CDR2 YSYEKL. The CDR3 has 16 residues.

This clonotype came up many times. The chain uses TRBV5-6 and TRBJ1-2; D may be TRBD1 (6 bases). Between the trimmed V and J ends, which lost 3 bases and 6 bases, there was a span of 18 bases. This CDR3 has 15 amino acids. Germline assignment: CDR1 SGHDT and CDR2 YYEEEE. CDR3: CASSSYTGLVDGYTF. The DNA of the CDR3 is TGTGCCAGCAGCTCCTATACAGGGCTGGTGGATGGCTACACCTTC.

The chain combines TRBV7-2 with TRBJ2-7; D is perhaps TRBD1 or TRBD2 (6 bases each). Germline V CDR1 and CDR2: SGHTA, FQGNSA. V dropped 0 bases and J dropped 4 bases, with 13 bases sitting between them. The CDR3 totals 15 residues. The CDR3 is CASSLATGAMYEQYV. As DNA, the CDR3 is TGTGCCAGCAGCTTAGCGACGGGGGCTATGTACGAGCAGTACGTC.

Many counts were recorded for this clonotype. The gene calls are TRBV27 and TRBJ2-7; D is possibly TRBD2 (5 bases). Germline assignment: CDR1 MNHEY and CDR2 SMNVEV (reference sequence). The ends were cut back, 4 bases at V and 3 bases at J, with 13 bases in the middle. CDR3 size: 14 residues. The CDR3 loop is CASSSGLFYYEQYF. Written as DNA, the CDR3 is TGTGCCAGCAGTTCCGGACTGTTCTACTACGAGCAGTACTTC.

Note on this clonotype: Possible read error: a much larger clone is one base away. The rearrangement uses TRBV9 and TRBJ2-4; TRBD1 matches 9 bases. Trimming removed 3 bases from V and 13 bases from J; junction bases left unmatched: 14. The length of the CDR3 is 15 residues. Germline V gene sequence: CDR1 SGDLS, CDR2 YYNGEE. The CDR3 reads CASSGFGQGSYGQYF. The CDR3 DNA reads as TGTGCCAGCAGCGGCTTTGGACAGGGGTCCTACGGGCAGTACTTC.

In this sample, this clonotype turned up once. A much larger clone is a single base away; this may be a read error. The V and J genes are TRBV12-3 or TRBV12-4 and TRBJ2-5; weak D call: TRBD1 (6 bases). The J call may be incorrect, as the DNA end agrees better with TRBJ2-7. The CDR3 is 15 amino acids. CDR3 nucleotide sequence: TGTGCCTGCAGTTTGGGTAGGGGGATCTACGACGAGCAGTACTTC. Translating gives CACSLGRGIYDEQYF.

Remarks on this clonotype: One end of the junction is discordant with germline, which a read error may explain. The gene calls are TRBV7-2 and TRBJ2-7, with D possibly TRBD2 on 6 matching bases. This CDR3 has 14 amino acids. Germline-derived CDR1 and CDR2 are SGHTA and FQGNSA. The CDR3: CASTMGGVWNERYF. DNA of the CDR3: TGTGCCAGCACAATGGGGGGTGTCTGGAACGAGCGGTACTTC.

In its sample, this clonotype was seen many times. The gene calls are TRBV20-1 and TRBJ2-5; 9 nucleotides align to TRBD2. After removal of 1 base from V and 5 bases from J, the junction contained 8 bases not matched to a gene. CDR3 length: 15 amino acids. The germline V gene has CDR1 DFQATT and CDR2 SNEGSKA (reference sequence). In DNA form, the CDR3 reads TGCAGTGCTAGAGCGGCTAGCGGGGACCGGGAGACCCAGTACTTC. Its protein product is CSARAASGDRETQYF.

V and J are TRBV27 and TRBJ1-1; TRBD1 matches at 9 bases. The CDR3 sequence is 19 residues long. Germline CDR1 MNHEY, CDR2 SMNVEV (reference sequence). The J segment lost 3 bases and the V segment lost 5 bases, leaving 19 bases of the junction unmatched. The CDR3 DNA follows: TGTGCCAGCAGTCCCGGGACAGGGTTCATGGGTTTAGGGGACACTGAAGCTTTCTTT. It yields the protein CASSPGTGFMGLGDTEAFF.

The CDR3 nucleotides are TGTGCCAGCAGTTTATCGACTAGCAGCCTGAGTGAGCAGTTCTTC. Protein product: CASSLSTSSLSEQFF. This rearrangement joins TRBV27 to TRBJ2-1; 7 nucleotides agree with TRBD2. Germline V gives CDR1 MNHEY, CDR2 SMNVEV (reference sequence). After removal of 0 bases from V and 9 bases from J, the junction contained 8 bases not matched to a gene. The CDR3 extends over 15 amino acids.

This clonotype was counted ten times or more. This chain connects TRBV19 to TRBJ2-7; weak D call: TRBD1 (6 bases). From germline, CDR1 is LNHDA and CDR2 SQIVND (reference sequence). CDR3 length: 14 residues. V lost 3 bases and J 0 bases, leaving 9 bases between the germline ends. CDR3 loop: CASSITGTSYEQYF. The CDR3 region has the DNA TGTGCCAGTAGTATCACAGGGACCTCCTACGAGCAGTACTTC.

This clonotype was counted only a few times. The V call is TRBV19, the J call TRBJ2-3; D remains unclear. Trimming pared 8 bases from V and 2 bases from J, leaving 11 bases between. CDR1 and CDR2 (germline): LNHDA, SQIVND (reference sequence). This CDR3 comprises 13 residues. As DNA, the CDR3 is TGTGCCAGTGATACCGGGTACACAGATACGCAGTATTTT. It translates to CASDTGYTDTQYF.

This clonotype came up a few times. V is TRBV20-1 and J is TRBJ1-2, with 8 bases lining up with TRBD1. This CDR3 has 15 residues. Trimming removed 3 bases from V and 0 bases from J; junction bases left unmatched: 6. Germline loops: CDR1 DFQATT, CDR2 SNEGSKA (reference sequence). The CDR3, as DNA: TGCAGTGCTAGGGGAAGGACAGGGACTAACTATGGCTACACCTTC. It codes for CSARGRTGTNYGYTF.

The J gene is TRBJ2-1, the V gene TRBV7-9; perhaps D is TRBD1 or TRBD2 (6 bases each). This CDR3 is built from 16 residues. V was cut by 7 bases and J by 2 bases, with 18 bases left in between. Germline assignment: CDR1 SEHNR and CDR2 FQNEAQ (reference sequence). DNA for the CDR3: TGTGCCAGCACCAATCTTGGGGGGCAGCCCTACAATGAGCAGTTCTTC. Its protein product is CASTNLGGQPYNEQFF.

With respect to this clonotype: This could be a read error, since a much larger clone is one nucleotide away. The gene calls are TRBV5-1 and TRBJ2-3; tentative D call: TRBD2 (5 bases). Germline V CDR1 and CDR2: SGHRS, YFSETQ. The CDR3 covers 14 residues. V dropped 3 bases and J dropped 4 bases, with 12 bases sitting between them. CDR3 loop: CASSWPGGADTQYF. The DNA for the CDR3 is TGCGCCAGCAGCTGGCCAGGAGGCGCAGATACGCAGTATTTT.

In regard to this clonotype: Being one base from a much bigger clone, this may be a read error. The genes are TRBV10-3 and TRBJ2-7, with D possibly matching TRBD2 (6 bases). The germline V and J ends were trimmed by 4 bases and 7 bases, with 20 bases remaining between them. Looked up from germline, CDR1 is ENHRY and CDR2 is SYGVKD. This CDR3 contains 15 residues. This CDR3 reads CAISGCRGTAGEQYF. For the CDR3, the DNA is TGTGCCATCAGTGGGTGTCGTGGGACCGCGGGGGAGCAGTACTTC.

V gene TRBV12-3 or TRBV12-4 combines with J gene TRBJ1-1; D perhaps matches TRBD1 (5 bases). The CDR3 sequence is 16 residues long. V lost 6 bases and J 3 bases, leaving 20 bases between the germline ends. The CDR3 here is CASSPLPRRGDTEAFF. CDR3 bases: TGTGCCAGCAGCCCATTACCCAGGAGGGGCGACACTGAAGCTTTCTTT.

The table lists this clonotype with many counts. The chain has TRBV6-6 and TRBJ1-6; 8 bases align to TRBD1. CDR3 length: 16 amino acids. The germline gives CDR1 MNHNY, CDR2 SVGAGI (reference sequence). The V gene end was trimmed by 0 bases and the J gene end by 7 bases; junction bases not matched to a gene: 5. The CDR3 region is CASSYSIGTGNSPLHF. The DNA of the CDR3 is TGTGCCAGCAGTTACTCGATCGGGACAGGCAATTCACCCCTCCACTTT.

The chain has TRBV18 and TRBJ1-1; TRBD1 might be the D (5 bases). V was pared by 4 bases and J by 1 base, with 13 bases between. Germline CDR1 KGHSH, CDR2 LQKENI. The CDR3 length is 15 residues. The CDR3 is CASSRGNDWNTEAFF. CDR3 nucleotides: TGTGCCAGCTCACGGGGGAACGATTGGAACACTGAAGCTTTCTTT.